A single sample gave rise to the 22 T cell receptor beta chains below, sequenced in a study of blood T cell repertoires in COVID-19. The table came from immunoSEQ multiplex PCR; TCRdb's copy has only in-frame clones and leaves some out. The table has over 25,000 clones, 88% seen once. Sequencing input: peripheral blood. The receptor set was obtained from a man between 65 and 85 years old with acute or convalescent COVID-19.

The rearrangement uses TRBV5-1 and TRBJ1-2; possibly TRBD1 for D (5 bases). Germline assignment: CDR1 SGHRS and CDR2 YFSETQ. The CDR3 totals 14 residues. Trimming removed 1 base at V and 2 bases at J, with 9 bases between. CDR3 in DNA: TGCGCCAGCAGCTTGTCCCCAGGGAACTATGGCTACACCTTC. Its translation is CASSLSPGNYGYTF. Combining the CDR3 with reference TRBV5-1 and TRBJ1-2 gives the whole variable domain KAGVTQTPRYLIKTRGQQVTLSCSPISGHRSVSWYQQTPGQGLQFLFEYFSETQRNKGNFPGRFSGRQFSNSRSEMNVSTLELGDSALYLCASSLSPGNYGYTFGSGTRLTVV.

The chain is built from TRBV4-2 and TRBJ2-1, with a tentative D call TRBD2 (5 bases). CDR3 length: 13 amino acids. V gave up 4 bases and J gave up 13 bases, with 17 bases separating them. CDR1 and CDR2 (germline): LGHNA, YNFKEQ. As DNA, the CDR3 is TGTGCCAGCAGCCCGGTTCGGGATAGTCAACAGTTCTTC. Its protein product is CASSPVRDSQQFF.

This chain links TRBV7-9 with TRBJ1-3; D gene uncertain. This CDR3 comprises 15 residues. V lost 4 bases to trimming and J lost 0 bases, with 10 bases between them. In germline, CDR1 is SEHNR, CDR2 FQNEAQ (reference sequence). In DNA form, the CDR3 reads TGTGCCAGCAGCTCCCTCGCGGGCTCTGGAAACACCATATATTTT. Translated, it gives CASSSLAGSGNTIYF. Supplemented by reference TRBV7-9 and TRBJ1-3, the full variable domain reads DTGVSQNPRHKITKRGQNVTFRCDPISEHNRLYWYRQTLGQGPEFLTYFQNEAQLEKSRLLSDRFSAERPKGSFSTLEIQRTEQGDSAMYLCASSSLAGSGNTIYFGEGSWLTVV.

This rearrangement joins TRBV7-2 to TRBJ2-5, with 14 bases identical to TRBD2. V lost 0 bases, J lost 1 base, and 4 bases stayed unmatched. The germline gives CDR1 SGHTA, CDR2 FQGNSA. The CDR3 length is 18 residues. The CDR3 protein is CASSLARGLAGAQETQYF. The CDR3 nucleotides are TGTGCCAGCAGCTTAGCGAGGGGACTAGCGGGAGCCCAAGAGACCCAGTACTTC.

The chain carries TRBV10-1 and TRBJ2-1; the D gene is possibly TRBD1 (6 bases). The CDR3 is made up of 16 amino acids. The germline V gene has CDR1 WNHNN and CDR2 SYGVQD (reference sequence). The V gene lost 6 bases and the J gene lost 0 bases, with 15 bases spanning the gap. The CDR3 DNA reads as TGCGCCAGCAGAACCACAGGGTCCCCCTCCTACAATGAGCAGTTCTTC. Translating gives CASRTTGSPSYNEQFF.

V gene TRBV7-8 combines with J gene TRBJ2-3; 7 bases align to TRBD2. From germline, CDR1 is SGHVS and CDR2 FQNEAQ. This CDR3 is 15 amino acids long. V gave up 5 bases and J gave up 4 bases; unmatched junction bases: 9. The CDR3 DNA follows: TGTGCCAGCAGCCCGACTAGCAGCCGAGCAGATACGCAGTATTTT. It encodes CASSPTSSRADTQYF. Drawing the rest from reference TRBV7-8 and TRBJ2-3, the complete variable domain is GAGVSQSPRYKVAKRGQDVALRCDPISGHVSLFWYQQALGQGPEFLTYFQNEAQLDKSGLPSDRFFAERPEGSVSTLKIQRTQQEDSAVYLCASSPTSSRADTQYFGPGTRLTVL.

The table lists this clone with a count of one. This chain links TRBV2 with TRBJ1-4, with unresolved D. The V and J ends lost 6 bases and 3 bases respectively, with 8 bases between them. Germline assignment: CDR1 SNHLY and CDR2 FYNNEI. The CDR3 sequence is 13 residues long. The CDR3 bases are TGTGCCAGCAGAGACACGGCTAATGAAAAACTGTTTTTT. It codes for CASRDTANEKLFF. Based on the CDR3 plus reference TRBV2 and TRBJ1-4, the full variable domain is EPEVTQTPSHQVTQMGQEVILRCVPISNHLYFYWYRQILGQKVEFLVSFYNNEISEKSEIFDDQFSVERPDGSNFTLKIRSTKLEDSAMYFCASRDTANEKLFFGSGTQLSVL.

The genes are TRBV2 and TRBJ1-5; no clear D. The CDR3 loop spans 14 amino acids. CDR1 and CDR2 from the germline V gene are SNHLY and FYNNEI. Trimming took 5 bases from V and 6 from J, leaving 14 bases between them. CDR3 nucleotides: TGTGCCAGCAGTACGGAGGTAGGTGGTCAGCCCCAGCATTTT. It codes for CASSTEVGGQPQHF.

CDR3 loop: CASSLYRQETQYF. Here the CDR3 DNA reads TGCGCCAGCAGCTTGTACCGGCAAGAGACCCAGTACTTC. This chain joins TRBV5-1 and TRBJ2-5; no clear D gene. V lost 1 base, J lost 2 bases, and 6 bases lay in between. Germline CDR1 and CDR2: SGHRS and YFSETQ. The CDR3 contains 13 residues. Complete variable domain (other parts from reference TRBV5-1 and TRBJ2-5): KAGVTQTPRYLIKTRGQQVTLSCSPISGHRSVSWYQQTPGQGLQFLFEYFSETQRNKGNFPGRFSGRQFSNSRSEMNVSTLELGDSALYLCASSLYRQETQYFGPGTRLLVL.

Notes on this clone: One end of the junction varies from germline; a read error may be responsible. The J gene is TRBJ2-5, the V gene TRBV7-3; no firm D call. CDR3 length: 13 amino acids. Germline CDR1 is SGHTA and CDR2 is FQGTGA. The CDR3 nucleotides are TGTGCCAGCAGCCTAACCCTCCAAGAGACCCAGTACTTC. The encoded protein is CASSLTLQETQYF.

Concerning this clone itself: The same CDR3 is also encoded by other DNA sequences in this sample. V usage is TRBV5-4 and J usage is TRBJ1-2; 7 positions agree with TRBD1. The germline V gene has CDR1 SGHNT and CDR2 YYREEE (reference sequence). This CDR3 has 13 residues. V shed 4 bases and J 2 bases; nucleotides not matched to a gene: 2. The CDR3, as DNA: TGTGCCAGCAGCCTGGACAGGAACTATGGCTACACCTTC. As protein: CASSLDRNYGYTF.

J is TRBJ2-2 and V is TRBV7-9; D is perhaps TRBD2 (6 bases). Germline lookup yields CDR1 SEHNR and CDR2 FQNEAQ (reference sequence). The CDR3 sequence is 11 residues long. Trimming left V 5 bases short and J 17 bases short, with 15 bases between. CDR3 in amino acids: CASSLGGTLFF. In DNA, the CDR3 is TGTGCCAGCAGCCTTGGCGGGACCCTATTTTTT.

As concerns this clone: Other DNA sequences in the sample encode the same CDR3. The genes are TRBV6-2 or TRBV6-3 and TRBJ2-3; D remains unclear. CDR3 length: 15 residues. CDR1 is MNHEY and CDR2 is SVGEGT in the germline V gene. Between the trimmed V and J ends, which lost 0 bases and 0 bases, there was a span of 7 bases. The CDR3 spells CASSYSAGSTDTQYF. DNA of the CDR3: TGTGCCAGCAGTTACTCGGCAGGTAGCACAGATACGCAGTATTTT.

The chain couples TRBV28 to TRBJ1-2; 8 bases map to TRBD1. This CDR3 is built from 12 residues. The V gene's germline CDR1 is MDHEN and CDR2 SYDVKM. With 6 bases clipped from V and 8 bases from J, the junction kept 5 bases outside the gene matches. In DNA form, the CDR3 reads TGTGCCAGCAGACCAGGGGGCAGGGGCTACACCTTC. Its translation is CASRPGGRGYTF.

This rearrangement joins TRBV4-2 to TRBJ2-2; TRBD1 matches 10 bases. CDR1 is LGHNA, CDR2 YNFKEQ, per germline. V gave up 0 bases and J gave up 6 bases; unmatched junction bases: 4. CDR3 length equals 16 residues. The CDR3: CASSQEGTGDAGELFF. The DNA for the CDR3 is TGTGCCAGCAGCCAAGAAGGGACAGGGGATGCCGGGGAGCTGTTTTTT.

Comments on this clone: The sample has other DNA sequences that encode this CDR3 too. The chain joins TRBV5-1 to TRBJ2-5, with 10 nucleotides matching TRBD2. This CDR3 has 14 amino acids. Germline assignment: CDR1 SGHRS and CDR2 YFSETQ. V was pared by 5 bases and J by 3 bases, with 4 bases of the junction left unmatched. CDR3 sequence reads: CASSFGTSEETQYF. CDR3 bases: TGCGCCAGCAGTTTCGGGACTAGCGAAGAGACCCAGTACTTC.

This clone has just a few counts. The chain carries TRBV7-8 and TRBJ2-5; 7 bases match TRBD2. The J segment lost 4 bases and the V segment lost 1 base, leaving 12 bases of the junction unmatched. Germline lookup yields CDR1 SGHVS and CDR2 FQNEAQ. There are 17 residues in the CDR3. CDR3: CASSLGVTAGVRETQYF. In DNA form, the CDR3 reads TGTGCCAGCAGCTTAGGGGTGACGGCGGGAGTTCGAGAGACCCAGTACTTC.

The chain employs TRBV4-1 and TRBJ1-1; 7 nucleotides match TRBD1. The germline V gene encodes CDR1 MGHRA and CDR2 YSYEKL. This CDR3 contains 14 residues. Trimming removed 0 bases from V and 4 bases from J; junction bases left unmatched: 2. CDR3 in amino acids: CASSQEQGGTEAFF. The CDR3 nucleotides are TGCGCCAGCAGCCAAGAGCAGGGGGGCACTGAAGCTTTCTTT.

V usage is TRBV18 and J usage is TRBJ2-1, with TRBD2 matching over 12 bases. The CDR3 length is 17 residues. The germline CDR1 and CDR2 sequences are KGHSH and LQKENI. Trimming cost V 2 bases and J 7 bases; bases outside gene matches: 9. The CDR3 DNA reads TGTGCCAGCTCACCAACCCTAGCGGGAGGGATGACTAATGAGCAGTTCTTC. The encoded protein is CASSPTLAGGMTNEQFF.

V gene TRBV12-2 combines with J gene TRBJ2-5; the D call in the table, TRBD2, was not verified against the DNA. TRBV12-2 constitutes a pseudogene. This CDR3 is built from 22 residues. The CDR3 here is CASPPGGRVRKVDPSYQETQYF. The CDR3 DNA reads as TGTGCAAGCCCCCCCGGGGGGAGGGTCCGGAAAGTGGATCCTTCGTACCAAGAGACCCAGTACTTC.

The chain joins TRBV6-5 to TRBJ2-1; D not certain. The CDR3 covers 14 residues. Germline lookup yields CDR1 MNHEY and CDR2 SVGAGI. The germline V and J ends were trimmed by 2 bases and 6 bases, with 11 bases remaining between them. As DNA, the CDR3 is TGTGCCAGCAGTTACCGATCAGGTGGCAATGAGCAGTTCTTC. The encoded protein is CASSYRSGGNEQFF.

This CDR3 is CASSPAGSSYEQYF. DNA of the CDR3: TGTGCCAGCAGCCCAGCCGGGTCCTCCTACGAGCAGTACTTC. The V gene is TRBV7-3, the J gene TRBJ2-7; D remains ambiguous. V lost 5 bases, J lost 0 bases, and 11 bases lay in between. This CDR3 is 14 amino acids long. Per the germline V gene, CDR1 is SGHTA and CDR2 is FQGTGA.